The T cell receptor (beta chain) under discussion was sequenced for a study of identifying expanded T cells in peripheral blood. Produced via immunoSEQ multiplex PCR; TCRdb's table is partial and in-frame only. Of 120,000 or so clones listed, roughly 80% are singletons. The CDR3 runs to 12 residues. Germline CDR1 and CDR2: ENHRY and SYGVKD. Trimming removed 9 bases from V and 6 bases from J, with 14 bases in between. The origin of this receptor is a person aged 18-70 years in good health. Input material: blood. This chain links TRBV10-3 with TRBJ1-2; D not certain. As DNA, the CDR3 is TGTGCCATTCGATCTGGGGAGGATGGCTACACCTTC. It is translated as CAIRSGEDGYTF.